The 21 T cell receptor beta chains below all came from one sample that was sequenced in a study of T cell therapy after organ transplantation. The method was immunoSEQ multiplex PCR; TCRdb's version includes in-frame clones alone and lacks a portion of them. The data show some 48,000 clones, with approximately 94% seen just once and 3.1% held by the top ten. Antigens for these TCRs are unknown. The sample in question was CD8+ T cells from blood, obtained before autologous CMV-specific T cell therapy. These TCRs come from a human patient who had received a solid organ transplant and had CMV disease.

The chain recombines TRBV4-1 with TRBJ2-7; tentative D call: TRBD2 (7 bases). The V gene's germline CDR1 is MGHRA and CDR2 YSYEKL. V was cut by 0 bases and J by 6 bases, with 18 bases left in between. The CDR3 extends over 16 amino acids. The CDR3 sequence: CASSQDEGGGASEQYF. The CDR3 region has the DNA TGCGCCAGCAGCCAAGATGAGGGCGGGGGCGCGTCCGAGCAGTACTTC.

A single count supports this clone. The chain carries TRBV23-1 and TRBJ2-4, with D maybe TRBD1 (6 bases). TRBV23-1 is annotated as an ORF whose role is uncertain. The germline V and J ends were trimmed by 0 bases and 0 bases, with 18 bases remaining between them. This CDR3 spans 19 amino acids. The CDR3 spells CASSQSKGVVSLAKNIQYF. The CDR3 DNA reads as TGCGCCAGCAGTCAATCGAAGGGGGTAGTAAGTCTAGCCAAAAACATTCAGTACTTC.

Here the CDR3 reads CATSYGTGGFGNTIYF. CDR3 DNA sequence: TGTGCCACCAGCTACGGGACAGGGGGCTTTGGAAACACCATATATTTT. The chain couples TRBV15 to TRBJ1-3, with 12 bases fitting TRBD1. Losses at the gene ends were 5 bases for V and 3 bases for J; bases not matched to a gene: 5. This CDR3 has 16 residues. CDR1 is LNHNV, CDR2 YYDKDF, per germline (reference sequence). Variable domain in full (rest from reference TRBV15 and TRBJ1-3): DAMVIQNPRYQVTQFGKPVTLSCSQTLNHNVMYWYQQKSSQAPKLLFHYYDKDFNNEADTPDNFQSRRPNTSFCFLDIRSPGLGDTAMYLCATSYGTGGFGNTIYFGEGSWLTVV.

The gene calls are TRBV6-5 and TRBJ2-2; D not certain. Germline V lookup: CDR1 MNHEY, CDR2 SVGAGI. The CDR3 consists of 14 residues. Trimming took off 2 bases at V and 4 bases at J, with 8 bases between the two ends. The CDR3 DNA is TGTGCCAGCAGTTACCACCAGACCACCGGGGAGCTGTTTTTT. This translates into CASSYHQTTGELFF.

J is TRBJ2-7 and V is TRBV11-2; 9 nucleotides line up with TRBD1. V lost 4 bases and J lost 5; bases outside the gene matches: 15. This CDR3 has 17 residues. Looked up from germline, CDR1 is SGHAT and CDR2 is FQNNGV. Written as DNA, the CDR3 is TGTGCCAGCAGCTCGTTTACAATCGGGACAGGGTTTGACGAGCAGTACTTC. It is translated as CASSSFTIGTGFDEQYF.

This clone was counted a single time. J is TRBJ2-4 and V is TRBV6-6, with a tentative D call TRBD2 (5 bases). This CDR3 is built from 15 residues. Germline values: CDR1 MNHNY, CDR2 SVGAGI (reference sequence). Trimming shortened V by 0 bases and J by 2 bases, and 8 bases separated the two germline ends. CDR3 coding DNA: TGTGCCAGCAGTTACTCTGAGGGAACCAAAAACATTCAGTACTTC. It codes for CASSYSEGTKNIQYF.

This clone was found once. J is TRBJ1-2 and V is TRBV6-5; D not resolved. The CDR3 is 14 amino acids. From germline, CDR1 is MNHEY and CDR2 SVGAGI. V was trimmed by 0 bases and J by 0 bases, leaving 5 bases between them. This CDR3 reads CASSYSGANYGYTF. Written as DNA, the CDR3 is TGTGCCAGCAGTTACTCAGGAGCTAACTATGGCTACACCTTC.

This chain joins TRBV2 and TRBJ2-1, with D perhaps matching TRBD1 or TRBD2 (6 bases each). The CDR3 extends over 13 amino acids. Germline V CDR1 and CDR2: SNHLY, FYNNEI. V was cut by 8 bases and J by 6 bases, with 14 bases left in between. The CDR3 reads CASRKGGINEQFF. The CDR3 DNA follows: TGTGCCAGCCGAAAGGGGGGTATCAATGAGCAGTTCTTC.

The V call is TRBV11-2, the J call TRBJ2-1, with D perhaps matching TRBD2 (6 bases). Germline V gene lookup returns CDR1 SGHAT and CDR2 FQNNGV. CDR3 length equals 12 residues. V lost 4 bases and J 12 bases, leaving 13 bases between the germline ends. CDR3 in DNA: TGTGCCAGCAGCTCCCTTACCGGGAGGCAGTTCTTC. This sequence encodes CASSSLTGRQFF.

The J gene is TRBJ2-3, the V gene TRBV5-1; D is uncertain. The CDR3 runs 15 residues. Germline CDR1 SGHRS, CDR2 YFSETQ. Trimming stripped 0 bases from V and 2 bases from J, with 10 bases between. In nucleotides, the CDR3 is TGCGCCAGCAGCTTGGTCGGGCCGAACACAGATACGCAGTATTTT. It translates to CASSLVGPNTDTQYF.

The V call is TRBV5-6, the J call TRBJ1-1, with 8 nucleotides matching TRBD1. The CDR3 runs 14 residues. Germline loops: CDR1 SGHDT, CDR2 YYEEEE. V lost 0 bases, J lost 11 bases, and 9 bases stayed unmatched. The CDR3 region is CASSLAGGASSAFF. CDR3 bases: TGTGCCAGCAGCTTGGCAGGGGGCGCGTCTTCTGCTTTCTTT. Drawing the rest from reference TRBV5-6 and TRBJ1-1, the complete variable domain is DAGVTQSPTHLIKTRGQQVTLRCSPKSGHDTVSWYQQALGQGPQFIFQYYEEEERQRGNFPDRFSGHQFPNYSSELNVNALLLGDSALYLCASSLAGGASSAFFGQGTRLTVV.

This sequence joins TRBV4-1 and TRBJ1-4; possible D gene TRBD1, 5 bases. Germline CDR1 is MGHRA and CDR2 is YSYEKL. The germline V and J ends were trimmed by 4 bases and 6 bases, with 18 bases remaining between them. The CDR3 consists of 16 residues. The CDR3 protein is CASSLTNRKADEKLFF. In DNA, the CDR3 is TGCGCCAGCAGCCTAACTAACAGGAAGGCGGATGAAAAACTGTTTTTT.

This chain uses TRBV4-3 with TRBJ2-7, with TRBD1 matching 10 bases. Trimming at V came to 7 bases and at J to 0 bases, leaving 18 bases not matched to a gene. The germline V gene has CDR1 LGHNA and CDR2 YSLEER. This CDR3 comprises 19 residues. Here the CDR3 reads CASTTEWDRGLQSSYEQYF. CDR3 nucleotides: TGCGCCAGCACCACCGAATGGGACAGGGGTCTACAAAGCTCCTACGAGCAGTACTTC.

This clone was detected once. V gene TRBV5-1 combines with J gene TRBJ2-7; no firm D call. The length of the CDR3 is 13 residues. V lost 0 bases and J 1 base, leaving 5 bases between the germline ends. The germline V gene encodes CDR1 SGHRS and CDR2 YFSETQ. In DNA, the CDR3 is TGCGCCAGCAGCTTGGGATCTTCCTACGAGCAGTACTTC. This translates into CASSLGSSYEQYF.

The V gene is TRBV6-4, the J gene TRBJ2-2; TRBD1 might be the D (8 bases). This CDR3 has 16 amino acids. Trimming pared 0 bases from V and 7 bases from J, leaving 15 bases between. Germline V gives CDR1 MRHNA, CDR2 SNTAGT. CDR3 sequence reads: CASSDSQGGHVGELFF. The CDR3 nucleotides read TGTGCCAGCAGTGACTCACAGGGGGGGCACGTCGGGGAGCTGTTTTTT.

The chain joins TRBV25-1 to TRBJ1-2; tentative D call: TRBD1 (5 bases). V gave up 6 bases and J gave up 3 bases, with 8 bases separating them. CDR3 length equals 12 residues. Germline values: CDR1 MGHDK, CDR2 SYGVNS. CDR3 residues: CASRGRDYGYTF. The CDR3 DNA sequence: TGTGCCAGCAGGGGACGGGACTATGGCTACACCTTC.

This rearrangement joins TRBV4-2 to TRBJ1-6; 7 nucleotides match TRBD1. This CDR3 is 18 amino acids long. Germline V gives CDR1 LGHNA, CDR2 YNFKEQ. The J segment lost 9 bases and the V segment lost 0 bases, leaving 14 bases of the junction unmatched. CDR3 in DNA: TGTGCCAGCAGCCAAGATTCGCCAACAGGGGTACTTGGTTCACCCCTCCACTTT. Translating it yields CASSQDSPTGVLGSPLHF.

This chain connects TRBV19 to TRBJ1-5; 7 bases align to TRBD1. The CDR3 is 16 amino acids. Germline CDR1 reads LNHDA; CDR2 reads SQIVND (reference sequence). V was clipped by 6 bases and J by 4 bases; unmatched bases: 12. In DNA, the CDR3 is TGTGCCAGTAGCCTTTTAGGGGGGACAGCTAATCAGCCCCAGCATTTT. Translation: CASSLLGGTANQPQHF.

V usage is TRBV14 and J usage is TRBJ2-7, with D hard to call. In germline, CDR1 is SGHDN, CDR2 FVKESK. Deletions cut 0 bases from V and 6 bases from J, with 6 bases between. The CDR3 contains 12 residues. The CDR3 here is CASSQDGLEQYF. CDR3 nucleotides: TGTGCCAGCAGCCAAGATGGCCTCGAGCAGTACTTC.

V is TRBV6-6 and J is TRBJ2-3, with 8 nucleotides matching TRBD2. CDR1 MNHNY and CDR2 SVGAGI come from the germline V gene (reference sequence). The junction had 13 bases not matched to a gene; V was cut back by 0 bases and J by 11 bases. CDR3 length: 16 amino acids. CDR3 DNA sequence: TGTGCCAGCAGTTACTCGATTAGCGGGACGTATTCTAGGCAGTATTTT. Encoded protein: CASSYSISGTYSRQYF.

The genes are TRBV9 and TRBJ2-7; possibly TRBD1 or TRBD2 for D (5 bases each). The CDR3 is 12 amino acids. V lost 4 bases to trimming and J lost 4 bases, with 9 bases between them. Germline assignment: CDR1 SGDLS and CDR2 YYNGEE. The CDR3 DNA reads as TGTGCCAGCAGCATGGGACCATACGAGCAGTACTTC. Translated: CASSMGPYEQYF.